Given below is one T cell receptor beta chain in context. The antigen it binds to is not known. No base-level quality is on record; no much larger clone is a single base apart. Through the immunoSEQ TRB Survey service, multiplex V and J primers were used to amplify rearranged CDR3 beta regions from genomic DNA. To keep sequencing depth the same across samples, survey-level depth of up to 500,000 reads per sample was applied. The libraries were purified and pooled, then sequenced using Illumina technology. As for how the authors treated the data: Productive clonality, sample overlap, pairwise scatters, CDR3 beta length, V/D/J gene usage and productiveness were all assessed with the immunoSEQ online tools. Calculated diversity was defined as the number of unique rearrangements divided by total templates times 100, and Shannon and Simpson indices were additionally computed. Z-score normalized data were analyzed by principal component analysis with the R prcomp function and the ggbiplot package. Morisita's index was used to quantify blood-rectal clonal overlap within each subject. As stored in TCRdb, this immuneACCESS dataset retains in-frame rearrangements with V and J assigned. A fraction of the clones does not appear; measured against another copy, unresolved V genes explain less than half of the discrepancy, and the remainder lacks a known reason. V and J calls and clone size are those listed in that table; D and trimming were worked out from the DNA. For this sample the table gives more than 50,000 clones, of which 77% were detected only once. The ten largest account for around 4.9% of the sample.

No immunosuppressive medication had been given to the ulcerative colitis patients before the diagnostic colonoscopy. A blood sample was obtained concurrently with the colonoscopy. The Wizard kit (Promega) was used to extract genomic DNA from blood and intestinal samples. The record originates from a study of pediatric ulcerative colitis (dated by TCRdb to about 2019). Broadly, across the study: Fewer than 10 ulcerative colitis patients had pancolitis and two had left-sided colitis, with histology consistent with ulcerative colitis in all. By Pediatric Ulcerative Colitis Activity Index, a couple of patients had mild disease, four had moderate disease and three had acute severe colitis. From under ten newly diagnosed, treatment-naive pediatric ulcerative colitis patients and four non-IBD control children, paired blood and rectal samples were collected.

V loses 3 bases at its end and J loses 7 bases; junction bases beyond the gene matches: 10. From a lookup of the germline V gene (reference sequence), CDR1 and CDR2 are LNHDA and SQIVND. Measured from the cysteine to the phenylalanine, the CDR3 is 16 residues long. The retained sequence is limited to the CDR3, 48 bases, with the frame set at the first base. The research as a whole found: Compared with controls, ulcerative colitis patients showed significantly higher autologous blood-rectal clonal overlap, a finding that suggests increased T cell trafficking to inflamed tissue. Rectal repertoire features separated controls, mild-moderate and acute severe colitis patients; acute severe colitis showed reduced rectal diversity due to clonal expansions. A couple of rectal CDR3 clonotypes were found in every ulcerative colitis patient but in no control. The healthy control group was small, with only a handful of individuals. Because repertoires came from total lymphocyte DNA, patterns in rare subsets such as regulatory T cells may not be reflected. A couple of patients' blood samples yielded substantially fewer templates for technical reasons and were excluded from blood-rectal overlap analysis.

The receptor comes from a boy between 10 and 17 years old with moderate ulcerative colitis. The chain is made from TRBV19 and TRBJ2-1, with 9 junctional bases fitting TRBD2. Sequencing was carried out using blood. The CDR3 is CASSIFLRGGRNEQFF. The sequence in DNA is TGTGCCAGTAGTATCTTTTTGCGGGGGGGCAGGAATGAGCAGTTCTTC.